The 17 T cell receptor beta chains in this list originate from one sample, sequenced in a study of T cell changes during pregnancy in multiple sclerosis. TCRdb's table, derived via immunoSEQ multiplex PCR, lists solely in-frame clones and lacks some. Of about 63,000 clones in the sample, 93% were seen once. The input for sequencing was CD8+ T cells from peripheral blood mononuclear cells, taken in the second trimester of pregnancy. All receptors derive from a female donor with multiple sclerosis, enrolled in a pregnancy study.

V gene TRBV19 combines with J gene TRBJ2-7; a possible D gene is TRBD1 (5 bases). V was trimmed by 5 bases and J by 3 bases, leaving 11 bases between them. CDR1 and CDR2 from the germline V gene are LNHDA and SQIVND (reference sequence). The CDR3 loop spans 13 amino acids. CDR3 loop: CASSAGILYEQYF. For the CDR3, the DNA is TGTGCCAGTAGTGCAGGGATACTCTACGAGCAGTACTTC.

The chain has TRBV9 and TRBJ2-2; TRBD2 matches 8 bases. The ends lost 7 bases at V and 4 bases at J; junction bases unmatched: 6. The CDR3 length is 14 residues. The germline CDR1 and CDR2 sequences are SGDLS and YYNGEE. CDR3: CASRGTRGTGELFF. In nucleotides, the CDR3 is TGTGCCAGCCGTGGGACTAGAGGCACCGGGGAGCTGTTTTTT.

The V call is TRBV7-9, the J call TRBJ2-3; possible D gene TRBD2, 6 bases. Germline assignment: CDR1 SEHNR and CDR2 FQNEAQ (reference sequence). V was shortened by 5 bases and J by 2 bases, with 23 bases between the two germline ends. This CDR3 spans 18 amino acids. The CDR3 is CASSPVPGTPRDTDTQYF. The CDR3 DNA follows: TGTGCCAGCAGCCCGGTCCCTGGGACTCCCCGGGACACAGATACGCAGTATTTT.

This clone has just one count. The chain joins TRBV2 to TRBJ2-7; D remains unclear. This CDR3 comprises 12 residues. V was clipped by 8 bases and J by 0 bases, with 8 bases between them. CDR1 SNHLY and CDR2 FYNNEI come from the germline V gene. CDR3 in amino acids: CASENGSYEQYF. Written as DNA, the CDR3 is TGTGCCAGCGAGAACGGCTCCTACGAGCAGTACTTC. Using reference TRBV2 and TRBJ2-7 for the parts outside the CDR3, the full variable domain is EPEVTQTPSHQVTQMGQEVILRCVPISNHLYFYWYRQILGQKVEFLVSFYNNEISEKSEIFDDQFSVERPDGSNFTLKIRSTKLEDSAMYFCASENGSYEQYFGPGTRLTVT.

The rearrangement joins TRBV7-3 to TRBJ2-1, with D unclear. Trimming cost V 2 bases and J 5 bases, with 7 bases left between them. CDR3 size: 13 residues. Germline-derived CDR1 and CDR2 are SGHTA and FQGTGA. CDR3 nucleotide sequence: TGTGCCAGCAGCTTAGGGCCAAACAATGAGCAGTTCTTC. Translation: CASSLGPNNEQFF.

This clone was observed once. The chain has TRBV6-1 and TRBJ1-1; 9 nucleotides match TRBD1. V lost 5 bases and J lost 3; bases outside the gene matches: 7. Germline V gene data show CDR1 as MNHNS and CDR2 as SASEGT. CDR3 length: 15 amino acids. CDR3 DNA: TGTGCCAGCAGTTCCCGGACAGGGGTGGACACTGAAGCTTTCTTT. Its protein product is CASSSRTGVDTEAFF.

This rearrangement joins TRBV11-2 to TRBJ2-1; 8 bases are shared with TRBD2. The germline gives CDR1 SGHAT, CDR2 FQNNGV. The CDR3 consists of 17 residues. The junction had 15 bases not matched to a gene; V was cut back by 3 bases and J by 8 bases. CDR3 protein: CASSFGFGSGGPHEQFF. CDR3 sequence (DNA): TGTGCCAGCAGCTTCGGGTTTGGGTCGGGAGGGCCCCATGAGCAGTTCTTC.

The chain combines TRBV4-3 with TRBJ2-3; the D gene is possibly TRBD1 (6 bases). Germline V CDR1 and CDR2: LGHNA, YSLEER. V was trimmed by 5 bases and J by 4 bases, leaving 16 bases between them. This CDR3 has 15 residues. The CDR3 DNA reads TGCGCCAGCAGCTCAAACAGGGTTCGCGCAGATACGCAGTATTTT. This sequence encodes CASSSNRVRADTQYF.

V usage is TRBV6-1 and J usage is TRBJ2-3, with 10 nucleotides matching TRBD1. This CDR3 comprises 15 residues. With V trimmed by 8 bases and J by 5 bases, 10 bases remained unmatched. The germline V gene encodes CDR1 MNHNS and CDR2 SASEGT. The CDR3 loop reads CASEKTGGDLDTQYF. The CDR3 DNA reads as TGTGCCAGCGAGAAGACAGGGGGCGATTTAGATACGCAGTATTTT.

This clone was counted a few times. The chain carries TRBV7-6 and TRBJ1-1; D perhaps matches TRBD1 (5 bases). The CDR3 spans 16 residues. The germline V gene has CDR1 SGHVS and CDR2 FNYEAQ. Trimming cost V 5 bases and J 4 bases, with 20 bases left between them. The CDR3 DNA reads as TGTGCCAGCAGCCTTCGTTGGGGGGGAACATCCACTGAAGCTTTCTTT. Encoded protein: CASSLRWGGTSTEAFF.

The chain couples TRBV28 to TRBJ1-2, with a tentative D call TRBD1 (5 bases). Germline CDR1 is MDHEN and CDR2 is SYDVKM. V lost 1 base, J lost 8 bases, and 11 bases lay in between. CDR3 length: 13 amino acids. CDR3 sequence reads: CASSLSGSGGYTF. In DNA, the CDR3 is TGTGCCAGCAGTTTATCAGGGTCAGGAGGCTACACCTTC.

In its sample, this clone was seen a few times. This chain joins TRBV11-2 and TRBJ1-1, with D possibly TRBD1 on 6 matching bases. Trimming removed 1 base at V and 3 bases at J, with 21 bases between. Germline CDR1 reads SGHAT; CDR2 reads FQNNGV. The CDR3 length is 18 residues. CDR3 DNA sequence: TGTGCCAGCAGCTTAGGTACGGGACATCGGCGATGGGACACTGAAGCTTTCTTT. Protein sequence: CASSLGTGHRRWDTEAFF.

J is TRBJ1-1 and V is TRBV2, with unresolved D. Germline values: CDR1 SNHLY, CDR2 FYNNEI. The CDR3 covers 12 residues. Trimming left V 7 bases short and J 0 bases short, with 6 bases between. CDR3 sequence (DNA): TGTGCCAGCATGTACATGAACACTGAAGCTTTCTTT. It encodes CASMYMNTEAFF. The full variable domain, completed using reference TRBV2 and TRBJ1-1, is EPEVTQTPSHQVTQMGQEVILRCVPISNHLYFYWYRQILGQKVEFLVSFYNNEISEKSEIFDDQFSVERPDGSNFTLKIRSTKLEDSAMYFCASMYMNTEAFFGQGTRLTVV.

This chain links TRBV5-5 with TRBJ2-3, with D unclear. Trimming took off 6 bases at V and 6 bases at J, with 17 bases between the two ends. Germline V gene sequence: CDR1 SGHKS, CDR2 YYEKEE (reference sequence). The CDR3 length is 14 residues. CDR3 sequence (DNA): TGTGCCAGCATCCCCGGAGTAGTAAGGGATACGCAGTATTTT. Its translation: CASIPGVVRDTQYF. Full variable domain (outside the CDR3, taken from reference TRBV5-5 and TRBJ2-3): DAGVTQSPTHLIKTRGQQVTLRCSPISGHKSVSWYQQVLGQGPQFIFQYYEKEERGRGNFPDRFSARQFPNYSSELNVNALLLGDSALYLCASIPGVVRDTQYFGPGTRLTVL.

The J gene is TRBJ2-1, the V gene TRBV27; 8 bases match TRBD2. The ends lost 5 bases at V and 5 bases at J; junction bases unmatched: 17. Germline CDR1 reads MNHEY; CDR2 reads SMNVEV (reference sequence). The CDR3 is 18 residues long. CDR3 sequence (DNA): TGTGCCAGCAGTACCGACTTCCTGGCAGCGGGAGTAAACAATGAGCAGTTCTTC. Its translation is CASSTDFLAAGVNNEQFF.

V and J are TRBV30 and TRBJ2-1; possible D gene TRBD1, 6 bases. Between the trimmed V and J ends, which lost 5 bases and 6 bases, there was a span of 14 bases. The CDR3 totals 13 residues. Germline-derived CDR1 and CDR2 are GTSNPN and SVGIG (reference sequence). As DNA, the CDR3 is TGTGCCTGGGATTTGGGACACCTCAATGAGCAGTTCTTC. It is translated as CAWDLGHLNEQFF.

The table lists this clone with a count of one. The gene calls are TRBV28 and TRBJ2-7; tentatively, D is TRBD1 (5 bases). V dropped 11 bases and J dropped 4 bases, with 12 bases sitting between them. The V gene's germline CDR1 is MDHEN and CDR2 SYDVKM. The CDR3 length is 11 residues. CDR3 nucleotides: TGTGCCTCGGCCCACAGGTACGAGCAGTACTTC. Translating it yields CASAHRYEQYF.